This T cell receptor beta chain was recovered during a study of cytomegalovirus exposure and HLA in healthy donors. General observations from the study: The study flagged about 160 TCR beta chains as cytomegalovirus-associated. Published work reported that the classifier diagnosed cytomegalovirus status with high specificity and sensitivity.

This clone was observed a few times. Its antigen is unknown. It was with 60 Vbeta and 13 Jbeta primers that the PCR ran. TCRdb's table, derived via immunoSEQ multiplex PCR, lists solely in-frame clones and lacks some. The sample lists over 150,000 clones, less than 80% occurring once. Sequencing was performed on PBMCs. This sequence was found in a man between 35 and 55 years old in good health and CMV-seronegative.

The CDR3 is CASRLELTHSGANVLTF. CDR3 in DNA: TGTGCAAGTCGCTTAGAGCTTACCCACTCTGGGGCCAACGTCCTGACTTTC. V gene TRBV12-2 combines with J gene TRBJ2-6; TRBD2, the table's D call, was not compared with the DNA. TRBV12-2 represents a pseudogene. The CDR3 runs 17 residues.